The present TCR beta chain was sequenced within a study of cytomegalovirus exposure and HLA in healthy donors. Findings and caveats of the study: Within the roughly 120 validation repertoires, first-cohort TCR clusters tended to co-occur, according to a later analysis.

Worth noting for this clone: Its antigen remains unidentified.

Sequenced by immunoSEQ multiplex PCR; TCRdb stores in-frame clones only, minus some. The data contain around 180,000 clones, roughly 86% of them singletons. Germline CDR1 GTSNPN, CDR2 SVGIG (reference sequence). The CDR3 sequence is 14 residues long. Trimming removed 0 bases from V and 0 bases from J, with 8 bases in between. Input material: PBMCs. The chain uses TRBV30 and TRBJ1-1; no definite D call. The clonotype comes from a woman younger than 35 in good health and CMV-seronegative. The CDR3 loop is CAWSVGRLNTEAFF. The CDR3 DNA is TGTGCCTGGAGTGTAGGCAGGTTGAACACTGAAGCTTTCTTT.